These 22 T cell receptor beta chains came from one sample sequenced in a study of blood T cell repertoires in COVID-19. Libraries were prepared by immunoSEQ multiplex PCR; TCRdb keeps only in-frame clonotypes and omits some of them. Of 70,000 or so clones in the sample, approximately 90% were seen once. Sequencing was performed on peripheral blood. The receptors come from a woman older than 75 with active COVID-19.

The J gene is TRBJ1-1, the V gene TRBV5-1, with D perhaps matching TRBD1 (6 bases). CDR1 and CDR2 from the germline V gene are SGHRS and YFSETQ. Trimming removed 5 bases at V and 5 bases at J, with 13 bases between. The CDR3 has 13 amino acids. This CDR3 reads CASSYNRATEAFF. The CDR3 nucleotides read TGCGCCAGCAGTTATAACAGGGCTACTGAAGCTTTCTTT.

The chain has TRBV11-2 and TRBJ1-3, with 7 bases identical to TRBD1. The CDR3 is made up of 16 amino acids. CDR1 is SGHAT, CDR2 FQNNGV, per germline. V gave up 5 bases and J gave up 0 bases; unmatched junction bases: 7. The CDR3 region is CASSHTGVNSGNTIYF. The DNA for the CDR3 is TGTGCCAGCAGCCATACAGGGGTAAACTCTGGAAACACCATATATTTT.

The CDR3 DNA follows: TGTGCCAGCAGCCCTGGACTAGCGGGATCCCACGGGGAGCTGTTTTTT. Its protein product is CASSPGLAGSHGELFF. V gene TRBV7-3 combines with J gene TRBJ2-2, with 12 nucleotides matching TRBD2. The length of the CDR3 is 16 residues. V dropped 5 bases and J dropped 7; count of bases not matched to a gene: 8. CDR1 SGHTA and CDR2 FQGTGA come from the germline V gene.

This chain uses TRBV19 with TRBJ1-2, with D unclear. Per germline, CDR1 LNHDA and CDR2 SQIVND (reference sequence). The length of the CDR3 is 13 residues. V lost 11 bases, J lost 3 bases, and 16 bases lay in between. CDR3 region: CASNPGLDYGYTF. Written as DNA, the CDR3 is TGTGCCTCAAACCCTGGACTGGACTATGGCTACACCTTC.

This chain connects TRBV18 to TRBJ2-7; 7 bases fit TRBD2. Trimming took 6 bases from V and 0 from J; bases not matched to a gene: 11. The CDR3 covers 16 residues. Germline-derived CDR1 and CDR2 are KGHSH and LQKENI. The CDR3 loop reads CASSLKGGGSSYEQYF. In nucleotides, the CDR3 is TGTGCCAGCTCCCTCAAGGGCGGGGGAAGCTCCTACGAGCAGTACTTC.

V and J are TRBV3-1 (or the pseudogene TRBV3-2) and TRBJ2-7; 8 nucleotides agree with TRBD2. Germline V gives CDR1 LGHDT, CDR2 YNNKEL (reference sequence). The CDR3 length is 15 residues. The V gene end was trimmed by 1 base and the J gene end by 4 bases; junction bases not matched to a gene: 6. The CDR3 DNA follows: TGTGCCAGCAGCCAAGTGTCCAGCGGGAGATACGAGCAGTACTTC. Translated, it gives CASSQVSSGRYEQYF.

The chain has TRBV4-1 and TRBJ2-2, with D perhaps matching TRBD2 (7 bases). Germline CDR1 MGHRA, CDR2 YSYEKL. V was cut by 6 bases and J by 6 bases, with 17 bases left in between. This CDR3 is 15 amino acids long. The CDR3 DNA follows: TGCGCCAGCAGGCATCGGGGGGCGCGCCCCGGGGAGCTGTTTTTT. Its translation is CASRHRGARPGELFF.

This clone was observed a few times. The chain combines TRBV27 with TRBJ1-4; 8 bases line up with TRBD1. The ends lost 3 bases at V and 4 bases at J; junction bases unmatched: 7. The CDR3 consists of 16 residues. Germline CDR1 reads MNHEY; CDR2 reads SMNVEV (reference sequence). The CDR3 sequence is CASSLGYRGFNEKLFF. The DNA for the CDR3 is TGTGCCAGCAGTTTGGGATACAGGGGGTTTAATGAAAAACTGTTTTTT.

The chain combines TRBV7-3 with TRBJ2-2; D call uncertain. The CDR3 spans 14 residues. The germline V gene has CDR1 SGHTA and CDR2 FQGTGA. V gave up 1 base and J gave up 7 bases, with 10 bases separating them. The CDR3 DNA is TGTGCCAGCAGCTTAAATTCCGGAGACGGGGAGCTGTTTTTT. Translating it yields CASSLNSGDGELFF.

CDR3 nucleotide sequence: TGTGCCAGCAGTTTCCCCCGACTAGCGGGAGGGCCGATCGGGGAGCTGTTTTTT. Translating gives CASSFPRLAGGPIGELFF. The chain employs TRBV27 and TRBJ2-2; the match to TRBD2 covers 14 bases. Looked up from germline, CDR1 is MNHEY and CDR2 is SMNVEV (reference sequence). J lost 7 bases, V lost 3 bases, and 10 bases had no gene match. CDR3 length: 18 residues.

This chain uses TRBV6-2 or TRBV6-3 with TRBJ1-1; 11 nucleotides align to TRBD1. The CDR3 contains 17 residues. The ends lost 6 bases at V and 5 bases at J; junction bases unmatched: 14. Germline assignment: CDR1 MNHEY and CDR2 SVGEGT. For the CDR3, the DNA is TGTGCCAGCAGCCGCAGGGACAGGGGGTCTTTTCGAACTGAAGCTTTCTTT. Encoded protein: CASSRRDRGSFRTEAFF.

This chain links TRBV7-9 with TRBJ1-2; a possible D gene is TRBD1 (6 bases). Trimming stripped 3 bases from V and 0 bases from J, with 14 bases between. The CDR3 is made up of 16 amino acids. In germline, CDR1 is SEHNR, CDR2 FQNEAQ (reference sequence). The CDR3 DNA reads TGTGCCAGCAGCTTCGGAACGACAGGAGCTAACTATGGCTACACCTTC. It codes for CASSFGTTGANYGYTF.

V and J are TRBV18 and TRBJ2-5; 10 bases are a match to TRBD2. The V segment lost 3 bases and the J segment 7 bases; nucleotides outside the gene matches: 14. CDR3 length: 17 residues. Germline assignment: CDR1 KGHSH and CDR2 LQKENI. The chain's CDR3 is CASSPIPSGSLGGTQYF. The CDR3 DNA is TGTGCCAGCTCACCGATCCCTAGCGGGAGCCTCGGGGGGACCCAGTACTTC.

V gene TRBV5-4 combines with J gene TRBJ2-3; 10 bases line up with TRBD2. V dropped 4 bases and J dropped 7; count of bases not matched to a gene: 9. This CDR3 spans 15 amino acids. The germline CDR1 and CDR2 sequences are SGHNT and YYREEE (reference sequence). CDR3 loop: CASSPSLAGVNTQYF. CDR3 DNA: TGTGCCAGCAGCCCTTCTCTAGCGGGAGTAAATACGCAGTATTTT.

The chain uses TRBV9 and TRBJ2-1, with TRBD2 as a possible D gene (6 bases). CDR1 SGDLS and CDR2 YYNGEE come from the germline V gene. The CDR3 is made up of 15 amino acids. The V end was cut by 3 bases, the J end by 4 bases, with 14 bases between. The CDR3: CASSALADVYNEQFF. CDR3 bases: TGTGCCAGCAGCGCTTTAGCGGACGTATACAATGAGCAGTTCTTC.

This CDR3 is CASEDRGGDEKLFF. CDR3 nucleotides: TGTGCCAGTGAGGACAGGGGGGGAGATGAAAAACTGTTTTTT. The chain has TRBV19 and TRBJ1-4; 10 nucleotides align to TRBD1. This CDR3 has 14 residues. Per germline, CDR1 LNHDA and CDR2 SQIVND (reference sequence). Trimming took 8 bases from V and 6 from J; bases not matched to a gene: 6.

This clone ranks as medium-sized (0.01 to 0.1%). This sequence joins TRBV4-3 and TRBJ2-2; D may be TRBD2 (5 bases). The CDR3 sequence is 15 residues long. Trimming took off 0 bases at V and 7 bases at J, with 12 bases between the two ends. Germline V gene data show CDR1 as LGHNA and CDR2 as YSLEER. In DNA form, the CDR3 reads TGCGCCAGCAGCCAAGATGATGGGAGAGGCGGGGAGCTGTTTTTT. Translating it yields CASSQDDGRGGELFF.

The rearrangement links TRBV29-1 to TRBJ2-3, with a possible D match to TRBD1 (5 bases). Germline CDR1 reads SQVTM; CDR2 reads ANQGSEA. CDR3 length: 16 residues. V lost 5 bases and J lost 0, with 18 bases in between. CDR3 in DNA: TGCAGCGTTATATTTGGGGCGCAGACTAGCACAGATACGCAGTATTTT. Amino acid sequence: CSVIFGAQTSTDTQYF.

The rearrangement joins TRBV18 to TRBJ2-2; TRBD1 matches at 9 bases. There are 15 residues in the CDR3. V gave up 2 bases and J gave up 6 bases; unmatched junction bases: 4. From germline, CDR1 is KGHSH and CDR2 LQKENI. The CDR3 sequence is CASSPGGQGSGELFF. The DNA of the CDR3 is TGTGCCAGCTCACCAGGTGGACAGGGGTCCGGGGAGCTGTTTTTT.

V and J are TRBV13 and TRBJ2-1; 10 nucleotides match TRBD2. Germline CDR1 and CDR2: PRHDT and FYEKMQ (reference sequence). The V and J ends lost 5 bases and 1 base, in that order; junction bases with no gene match: 5. CDR3 length equals 16 residues. CDR3 DNA sequence: TGTGCCAGCAGCCCCTTTAGCGGGAGGTCCTACAATGAGCAGTTCTTC. Residues: CASSPFSGRSYNEQFF.

The CDR3: CASSLDRGQPQHF. The CDR3 nucleotides are TGTGCCAGCAGTTTAGACAGGGGTCAGCCCCAGCATTTT. This rearrangement joins TRBV12-3 or TRBV12-4 to TRBJ1-5; 7 nucleotides align to TRBD1. The CDR3 loop spans 13 amino acids. J lost 6 bases, V lost 1 base, and 0 bases had no gene match.

The rearrangement links TRBV5-5 to TRBJ2-3; 7 bases are shared with TRBD2. This CDR3 is built from 13 residues. V shed 6 bases, J shed 9 bases, and the junction held 10 bases outside the gene matches. Germline V gene data show CDR1 as SGHKS and CDR2 as YYEKEE (reference sequence). CDR3 DNA sequence: TGTGCCAGCAATGGCGGGGGACCGGTAACGCAGTATTTT. Its protein is CASNGGGPVTQYF.